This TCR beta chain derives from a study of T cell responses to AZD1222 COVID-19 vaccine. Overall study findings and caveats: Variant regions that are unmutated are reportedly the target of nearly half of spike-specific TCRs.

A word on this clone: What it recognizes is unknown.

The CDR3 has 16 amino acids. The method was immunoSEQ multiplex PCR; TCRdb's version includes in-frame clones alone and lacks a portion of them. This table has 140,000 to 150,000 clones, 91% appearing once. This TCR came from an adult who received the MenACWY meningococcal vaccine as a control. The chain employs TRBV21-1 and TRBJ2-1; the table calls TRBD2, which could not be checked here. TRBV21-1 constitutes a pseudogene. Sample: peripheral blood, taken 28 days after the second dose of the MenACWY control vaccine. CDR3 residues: CARARGSHRSYNEQFF. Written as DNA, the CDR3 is TGTGCCAGAGCGAGAGGTAGCCACCGCTCCTACAATGAGCAGTTCTTC.